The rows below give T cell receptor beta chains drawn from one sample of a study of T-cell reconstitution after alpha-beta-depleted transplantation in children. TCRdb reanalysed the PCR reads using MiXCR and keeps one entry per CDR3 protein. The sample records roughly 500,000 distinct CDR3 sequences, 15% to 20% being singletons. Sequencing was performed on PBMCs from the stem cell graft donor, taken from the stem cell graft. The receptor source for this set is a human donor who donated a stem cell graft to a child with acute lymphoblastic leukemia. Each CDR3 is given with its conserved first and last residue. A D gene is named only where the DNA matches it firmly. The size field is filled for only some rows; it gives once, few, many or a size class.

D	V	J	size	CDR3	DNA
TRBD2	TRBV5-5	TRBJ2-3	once	CASSTTGTRLSGDTQYF	TGTGCCAGCAGCACCACCGGGACTAGACTGAGTGGAGATACGCAGTATTTT
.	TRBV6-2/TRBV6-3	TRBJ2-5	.	CASSYEIPEETQYF	TGTGCCAGCAGTTACGAAATCCCCGAAGAGACCCAGTACTTC
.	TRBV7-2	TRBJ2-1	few	CASSSYLGYNEQFF	TGTGCCAGCAGCAGCTATCTAGGTTACAATGAGCAGTTCTTC
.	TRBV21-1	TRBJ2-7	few	CASSKEETKGGHEQYF	TGTGCCAGCAGCAAAGAGGAGACCAAGGGGGGCCACGAGCAGTACTTC
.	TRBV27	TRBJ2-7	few	CASSLRGAMNEQYF	TGTGCCAGCAGTTTAAGGGGGGCGATGAACGAGCAGTACTTC
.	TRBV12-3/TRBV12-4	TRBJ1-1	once	CASSLRAPGDTEAFF	TGTGCCAGCAGTTTACGGGCGCCGGGGGACACTGAAGCTTTCTTT
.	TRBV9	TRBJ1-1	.	CASSPSVTEAFF	TGTGCCAGCAGCCCCAGCGTCACTGAAGCTTTCTTT
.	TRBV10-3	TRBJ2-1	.	CAISERGEQFF	TGTGCCATCAGTGAGAGGGGTGAGCAGTTCTTC
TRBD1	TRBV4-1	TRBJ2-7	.	CASSQGPGGYEQYF	TGCGCCAGCAGCCAAGGGCCAGGGGGCTACGAGCAGTACTTC
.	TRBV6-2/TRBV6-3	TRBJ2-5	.	CASSYMDSKETQYF	TGTGCCAGCAGTTACATGGACAGTAAAGAGACCCAGTACTTC
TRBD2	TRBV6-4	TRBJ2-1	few	CASSHGTSVKNEQFF	TGTGCCAGCAGCCACGGGACTAGCGTTAAGAATGAGCAGTTCTTC
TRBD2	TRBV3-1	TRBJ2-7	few	CASSRTSPGEQYF	TGTGCCAGCAGCCGGACTAGCCCCGGCGAGCAGTACTTC
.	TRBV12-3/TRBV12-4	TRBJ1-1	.	CASSPHPQMNTEAFF	TGTGCCAGCAGTCCCCATCCTCAGATGAACACTGAAGCTTTCTTT
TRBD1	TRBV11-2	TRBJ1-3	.	CASSTVTGAIPGNTIYF	TGTGCCAGCAGCACCGTCACAGGGGCAATTCCTGGAAACACCATATATTTT
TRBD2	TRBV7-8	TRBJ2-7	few	CASSFILGLAYEQYF	TGTGCCAGCAGCTTTATCCTTGGACTAGCCTACGAGCAGTACTTC
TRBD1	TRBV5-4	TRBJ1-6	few	CASSMDRIPPLHF	TGTGCCAGCAGCATGGACAGGATTCCACCCCTCCACTTT
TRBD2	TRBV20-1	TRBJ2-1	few	CSANGLAGASPKREQFF	TGCAGTGCTAACGGACTAGCGGGAGCCTCACCTAAAAGGGAGCAGTTCTTC
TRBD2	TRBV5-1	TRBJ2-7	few	CASSLITSGDYEQYF	TGCGCCAGCAGCTTGATAACTAGCGGGGACTACGAGCAGTACTTC
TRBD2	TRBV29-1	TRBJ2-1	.	CSAQGLAGGPRSYNEQFF	TGCAGCGCCCAGGGACTAGCGGGAGGGCCGAGGTCCTACAATGAGCAGTTCTTC